This entry concerns a single TCR beta chain. The antigen is not known. Treatment indicated: roughly 18 received Ad26.COV2.S at low or high dose, single or two shots; several received placebo; per-sample allocation not given. On day 63 after the first injection, vaccine and placebo recipients gave samples. This specimen belongs to a study of Ad26.COV2.S vaccination and SARS-CoV-2 variants. Study context: The donor belonged to the COV1001 Ad26.COV2.S trial arm. Regarding the study as a whole: CD8+ and CD4+ T cells specific for spike reportedly responded with substantial breadth after vaccination. Placebo recipients and vaccine recipients were similar in non-spike TCR breadth. Researchers cautioned that TCR breadth and depth analyses may have underestimated total T cell responses.

Some clones are missing from TCRdb's copy, which holds only in-frame ones; the method was immunoSEQ multiplex PCR. The sample shows about 680,000 clones, roughly 90% of them seen only once. CDR3 length: 13 residues. The germline gives CDR1 MNHNY, CDR2 SVGAGI (reference sequence). Losses at the gene ends were 6 bases for V and 8 bases for J; bases not matched to a gene: 8. The chain employs TRBV6-6 and TRBJ1-2, with 8 bases matching TRBD1. This sample comprised peripheral blood, obtained in a trial of Ad26.COV2.S vaccine versus placebo. The sequence derives from a person between 18 and 65 years old who received the Ad26.COV2.S COVID-19 vaccine or a placebo. The DNA for the CDR3 is TGTGCCAGCAGGCCACAGACAGGGGACGGCTACACCTTC. Encoded protein: CASRPQTGDGYTF.